This T cell receptor beta chain appears in the sequencing data of a study of blood T cells in healthy people across ages. Study at large: Per every two T cells, about one barcoded beta molecule was captured by template switching.

This CDR3 has 12 amino acids. Per germline, CDR1 SQVTM and CDR2 ANQGSEA. Note on this clonotype: What it binds is unknown.

A J-beta primer mix and a sample-barcoded 5' primer were used in a second PCR of roughly 6 to 12 cycles. Each single sample gave us at least 3 million CDR3-containing paired-end reads. TCRdb passed the 5' RACE reads through MiXCR, listing each CDR3 protein once. The sample has approximately 1.5 million distinct CDR3 sequences; about 32% are singletons. Whole-study findings and limits: The study could not conclusively compare naive and antigen-experienced cells, given its unsorted PBMCs. Across the age range, TCR beta diversity per million T cells fell in a roughly linear way.

The clonotype was recovered from a woman in her 30s in good health. The chain employs TRBV29-1 and TRBJ2-5; D is unclear. The sequenced sample consisted of blood. The CDR3 reads CSMEIYQETQYF. CDR3 coding DNA: TGCAGTATGGAGATTTACCAAGAGACCCAGTACTTC.